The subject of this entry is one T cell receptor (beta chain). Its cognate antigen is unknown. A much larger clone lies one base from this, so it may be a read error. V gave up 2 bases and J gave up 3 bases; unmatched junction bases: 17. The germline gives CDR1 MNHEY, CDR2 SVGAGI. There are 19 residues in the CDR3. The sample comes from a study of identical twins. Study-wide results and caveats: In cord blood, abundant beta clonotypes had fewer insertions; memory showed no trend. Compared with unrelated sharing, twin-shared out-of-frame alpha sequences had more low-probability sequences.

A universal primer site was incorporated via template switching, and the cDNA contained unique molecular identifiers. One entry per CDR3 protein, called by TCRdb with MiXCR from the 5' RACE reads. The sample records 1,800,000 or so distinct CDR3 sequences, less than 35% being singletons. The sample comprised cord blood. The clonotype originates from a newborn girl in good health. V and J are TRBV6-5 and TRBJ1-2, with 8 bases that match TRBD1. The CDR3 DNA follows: TGTGCCAGCAGTTACGGTGCTCTGTTGGACAGGGCGGTGGACTATGGCTACACCTTC. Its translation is CASSYGALLDRAVDYGYTF.